Listed below are T cell receptor beta chains from one sample, sequenced in a study of blood T cell repertoires in COVID-19. Profiled with immunoSEQ multiplex PCR; TCRdb holds only in-frame clones, not every one. The data show about 250,000 clones, approximately 88% seen once. Sequencing was carried out using peripheral blood. The receptors here all came from a woman aged 25 to 39 with COVID-19, enrolled during active disease. Both conserved end residues are part of each CDR3. Each record gives: V gene, J gene, CDR3 protein.

>TRBV5-1|TRBJ2-4
CASSSGDLNIQYF
>TRBV30|TRBJ1-2
CAWIAQGTYGYTF
>TRBV28|TRBJ1-2
CASSGGSSSYGYTF
>TRBV7-9|TRBJ2-1
CASSRLTGALHNEQFF
>TRBV5-5|TRBJ2-3
CASSQVRTGHTDTQYF
>TRBV14|TRBJ1-2
CASSQDRRGGYTF
>TRBV24-1|TRBJ2-3
CATSAGFGTDTQYF
>TRBV6-5|TRBJ1-2
CASSYLGGMGYGYTF
>TRBV10-1|TRBJ2-2
CASGAGANTGELFF
>TRBV7-9|TRBJ2-1
CASRSLRGGLYNEQFF
>TRBV6-5|TRBJ1-2
CASRPPGVYGYTF
>TRBV7-2|TRBJ2-3
CASSLLQTSTDTQYF
>TRBV6-5|TRBJ2-5
CATGQGVQETQYF
>TRBV10-1|TRBJ2-3
CASSGLAGEPRPSTDTQYF
>TRBV29-1|TRBJ2-5
CSVGDRPQETQYF
>TRBV10-2|TRBJ1-1
CASRADRWDTEAFF
>TRBV5-6|TRBJ1-1
CASSLGLRGNTEAFF
>TRBV30|TRBJ1-6
CAWTQSGTGNSPLHF
>TRBV27|TRBJ2-7
CASSLWGGLTGNSYEQYF
>TRBV7-2|TRBJ2-1
CASIWDSRDNEQFF
>TRBV9|TRBJ2-5
CASNSGRTQETQYF
>TRBV29-1|TRBJ1-2
CSVGMAGGNYGYTF
>TRBV5-1|TRBJ2-5
CASSQLDKGWGQETQYF
>TRBV7-9|TRBJ1-2
CASSFHTGFSGYTF
>TRBV12-3/TRBV12-4|TRBJ2-4
CASSPRSGDIQYF
>TRBV6-5|TRBJ2-3
CASSYPKTGTTDTQYF
>TRBV6-4|TRBJ2-7
CASSVRTGSGYEQYF
>TRBV10-3|TRBJ2-1
CAISEGAAGPYNEQFF
>TRBV24-1|TRBJ2-3
CATSDLVMDTQYF
>TRBV27|TRBJ2-2
CASSLGLEAGELFF
>TRBV15|TRBJ2-2
CATSRDEDGELFF
>TRBV3-1/TRBV3-2|TRBJ2-1
CASSQLPPPDEQFF
>TRBV11-2|TRBJ2-3
CASSLVRFVSTDTQYF
>TRBV7-9|TRBJ2-2
CASSSEQGRTGELFF
>TRBV9|TRBJ1-2
CASSVDLGQGSGYTF
>TRBV12-3/TRBV12-4|TRBJ2-5
CASSLARGETQYF
>TRBV25-1|TRBJ1-5
CASSEEEYSNQPQHF
>TRBV5-4|TRBJ1-2
CASSLYGKGGGEYGYTF
>TRBV5-1|TRBJ2-2
CASSFDNPANTGELFF
>TRBV5-4|TRBJ2-3
CASSWTSGTDTQYF
>TRBV6-5|TRBJ1-2
CASTRTGSNYGYTF
>TRBV7-6|TRBJ2-5
CASSLWPTGSETQYF
>TRBV7-6|TRBJ2-3
CASSLAAGGSTDTQYF
>TRBV6-5|TRBJ2-2
CASSRVGGPGELFF
>TRBV10-3|TRBJ1-3
CAISESTGGVSGNTIYF
>TRBV7-2|TRBJ2-3
CASSLISGGLDTQYF
>TRBV2|TRBJ2-5
CASRATPIDRARNQETQYF
>TRBV10-1|TRBJ2-2
CASSAGIETGELFF
>TRBV6-6|TRBJ1-5
CASSYPTGARQPQHF
>TRBV19|TRBJ2-4
CASSQKTGVLAKNIQYF
>TRBV19|TRBJ1-2
CASSRQGNSNGYTF
>TRBV19|TRBJ1-4
CATARMGTNEKLFF
>TRBV28|TRBJ2-7
CASSLSPGREDEQYF
>TRBV7-9|TRBJ2-2
CASSPTSGISRGELFF
>TRBV7-8|TRBJ2-1
CASSLAIKPGSRGGEQFF
>TRBV4-1|TRBJ1-2
CASSQVPTGGNYGYTF
>TRBV7-2|TRBJ2-1
CASSPYLGTGKFF
>TRBV5-4|TRBJ2-5
CASSRTSGRAVVETQYF
>TRBV7-6|TRBJ2-7
CASTLGPGASYEQYF
>TRBV2|TRBJ1-1
CASSGQGNTEAFF